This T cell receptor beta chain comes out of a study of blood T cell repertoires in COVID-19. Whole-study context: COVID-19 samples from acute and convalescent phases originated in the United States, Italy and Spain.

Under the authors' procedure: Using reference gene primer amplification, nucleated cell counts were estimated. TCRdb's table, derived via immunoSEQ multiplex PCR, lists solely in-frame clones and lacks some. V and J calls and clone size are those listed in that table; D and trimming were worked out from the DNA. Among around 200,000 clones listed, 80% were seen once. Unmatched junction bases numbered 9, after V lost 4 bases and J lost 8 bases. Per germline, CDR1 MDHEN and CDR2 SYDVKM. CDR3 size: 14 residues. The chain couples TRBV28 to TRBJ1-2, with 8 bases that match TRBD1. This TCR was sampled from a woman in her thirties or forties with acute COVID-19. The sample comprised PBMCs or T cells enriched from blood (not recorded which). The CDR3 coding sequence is TGTGCCAGCAGTTACGCAGGGGGCTTAATCGGCTACACCTTC. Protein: CASSYAGGLIGYTF.